A single sample gave rise to the 29 T cell receptor beta chains below, sequenced in a study of cytomegalovirus exposure and HLA in healthy donors. PCR was performed using 60 Vbeta and 13 Jbeta primers. Clones were read by immunoSEQ multiplex PCR, and TCRdb kept only the in-frame ones, dropping some. The sample has roughly 170,000 clones, 60% to 80% seen once; the top ten hold under 15%. Input material: PBMCs. These receptors all come from a woman aged 50 to 60 in good health and CMV-seropositive.

CDR3 coding DNA: TGCGCCAGCAGCCAAGATGAGGTATCAGCCTACGAGCAGTACTTC. This gives the protein CASSQDEVSAYEQYF. This sequence joins TRBV4-1 and TRBJ2-7; D not resolved. The CDR3 is 15 residues long. Trimming pared 0 bases from V and 2 bases from J, leaving 11 bases between. In germline, CDR1 is MGHRA, CDR2 YSYEKL.

CDR3 protein: CASRTQAKNTEAFF. The CDR3 DNA is TGTGCCAGTAGAACACAGGCCAAGAACACTGAAGCTTTCTTT. The chain has TRBV19 and TRBJ1-1; a weak D match, TRBD1 (5 bases). The CDR3 is 14 amino acids. Trimming took 6 bases from V and 1 from J, leaving 12 bases between them. Germline V gene sequence: CDR1 LNHDA, CDR2 SQIVND (reference sequence). Drawing the rest from reference TRBV19 and TRBJ1-1, the complete variable domain is DGGITQSPKYLFRKEGQNVTLSCEQNLNHDAMYWYRQDPGQGLRLIYYSQIVNDFQKGDIAEGYSVSREKKESFPLTVTSAQKNPTAFYLCASRTQAKNTEAFFGQGTRLTVV.

V and J are TRBV30 and TRBJ1-2; 7 bases are shared with TRBD1. The CDR3 contains 13 residues. The germline V gene encodes CDR1 GTSNPN and CDR2 SVGIG (reference sequence). V shed 0 bases and J 3 bases; nucleotides not matched to a gene: 1. CDR3: CAWSVQGDYGYTF. The CDR3 nucleotides read TGTGCCTGGAGTGTTCAGGGGGACTATGGCTACACCTTC.

The V and J genes are TRBV7-7 and TRBJ2-7; 7 positions agree with TRBD2. This CDR3 spans 13 amino acids. V lost 5 bases, J lost 7 bases, and 8 bases stayed unmatched. CDR1 and CDR2 from the germline V gene are SSHAT and FNYEAQ (reference sequence). The CDR3 region has the DNA TGTGCCAGCAGCCCTGGGGAGGGTAGGGAGCAGTACTTC. This codes for CASSPGEGREQYF.

The CDR3 spells CASSQVGGSTDTQYF. The CDR3 region has the DNA TGTGCCAGCAGCCAAGTGGGGGGTAGCACAGATACGCAGTATTTT. The J gene is TRBJ2-3, the V gene TRBV4-2; maybe TRBD2 (6 bases). The CDR3 contains 15 residues. V lost 1 base and J lost 0, with 8 bases in between. Germline assignment: CDR1 LGHNA and CDR2 YNFKEQ.

V gene TRBV25-1 combines with J gene TRBJ2-5; perhaps TRBD1 as D (6 bases). Looked up from germline, CDR1 is MGHDK and CDR2 is SYGVNS. This CDR3 region has 14 residues. Trimming cost V 3 bases and J 5 bases, with 13 bases left between them. CDR3 amino acids: CASSDSYRVETQYF. CDR3 sequence (DNA): TGTGCCAGCAGTGATTCCTACAGGGTTGAGACCCAGTACTTC.

This chain links TRBV6-6 with TRBJ1-2; tentatively, D is TRBD1 (5 bases). Germline V lookup: CDR1 MNHNY, CDR2 SVGAGI (reference sequence). V lost 2 bases and J 7 bases, leaving 5 bases between the germline ends. This CDR3 region has 11 residues. CDR3 in amino acids: CASSYQGGYTF. The DNA of the CDR3 is TGTGCCAGCAGTTACCAGGGTGGCTACACCTTC.

This chain connects TRBV28 to TRBJ2-7; TRBD1 matches at 10 bases. Trimming removed 2 bases from V and 3 bases from J; junction bases left unmatched: 4. This CDR3 is 15 amino acids long. Germline values: CDR1 MDHEN, CDR2 SYDVKM. This CDR3 reads CASSLLGTGDYEQYF. The CDR3 DNA sequence: TGTGCCAGCAGTTTACTTGGGACAGGGGACTACGAGCAGTACTTC.

This chain joins TRBV5-4 and TRBJ2-7; no clear D gene. Germline CDR1 is SGHNT and CDR2 is YYREEE (reference sequence). The CDR3 contains 13 residues. Trimming cost V 0 bases and J 2 bases, with 6 bases left between them. Written as DNA, the CDR3 is TGTGCCAGCAGCTTGGTTCCCACCTACGAGCAGTACTTC. This sequence encodes CASSLVPTYEQYF.

V is TRBV15 and J is TRBJ2-3; D is perhaps TRBD2 (5 bases). CDR3 length: 14 amino acids. CDR1 is LNHNV and CDR2 is YYDKDF in the germline V gene (reference sequence). Trimming took off 8 bases at V and 5 bases at J, with 17 bases between the two ends. CDR3 nucleotides: TGTGCCACCTGGTCCGGGCGGGCCGAAGATACGCAGTATTTT. Protein sequence: CATWSGRAEDTQYF.

The V call is TRBV6-5, the J call TRBJ2-3; TRBD2 matches 12 bases. Germline V gives CDR1 MNHEY, CDR2 SVGAGI. This CDR3 region has 16 residues. The trim removed 0 bases at V and 7 bases at J, leaving 5 bases unmatched. The CDR3 sequence: CASSYSATSGGYTQYF. Written as DNA, the CDR3 is TGTGCCAGCAGTTACTCAGCGACTAGCGGGGGATATACGCAGTATTTT.

This chain uses TRBV5-4 with TRBJ2-6; D uncertain. Looked up from germline, CDR1 is SGHNT and CDR2 is YYREEE (reference sequence). This CDR3 region has 15 residues. Trimming removed 0 bases from V and 2 bases from J, with 6 bases in between. CDR3 residues: CASSLGGPGANVLTF. For the CDR3, the DNA is TGTGCCAGCAGCTTGGGAGGCCCTGGGGCCAACGTCCTGACTTTC.

This chain joins TRBV6-5 and TRBJ2-7; D ambiguous. Germline V gene data show CDR1 as MNHEY and CDR2 as SVGAGI. V gave up 4 bases and J gave up 0 bases, with 4 bases separating them. This CDR3 spans 12 amino acids. Here the CDR3 reads CASSSYSYEQYF. In DNA, the CDR3 is TGTGCCAGCAGTTCTTACTCCTACGAGCAGTACTTC.

V and J are TRBV29-1 and TRBJ2-1, with 7 bases fitting TRBD2. The CDR3 consists of 12 residues. V was clipped by 3 bases and J by 5 bases; unmatched bases: 1. CDR1 and CDR2 from the germline V gene are SQVTM and ANQGSEA. The CDR3 DNA reads TGCAGCGTTGACGGGGGGAACAATGAGCAGTTCTTC. This translates into CSVDGGNNEQFF.

V usage is TRBV4-2 and J usage is TRBJ1-5; 8 bases match TRBD1. Trimming took 3 bases from V and 1 from J; bases not matched to a gene: 5. Germline V gene data show CDR1 as LGHNA and CDR2 as YNFKEQ. The CDR3 is made up of 16 amino acids. Here the CDR3 reads CASSQDRARSNQPQHF. For the CDR3, the DNA is TGTGCCAGCAGCCAGGACAGGGCTCGGAGCAATCAGCCCCAGCATTTT.

The V gene is TRBV5-6, the J gene TRBJ1-3; the D is unclear. CDR1 is SGHDT and CDR2 is YYEEEE in the germline V gene. CDR3 size: 15 residues. V lost 7 bases and J lost 0, with 14 bases in between. This CDR3 is CASGHGSSSGNTIYF. In DNA form, the CDR3 reads TGTGCCAGCGGCCACGGATCTAGCTCTGGAAACACCATATATTTT. Combining the CDR3 with reference TRBV5-6 and TRBJ1-3 gives the whole variable domain DAGVTQSPTHLIKTRGQQVTLRCSPKSGHDTVSWYQQALGQGPQFIFQYYEEEERQRGNFPDRFSGHQFPNYSSELNVNALLLGDSALYLCASGHGSSSGNTIYFGEGSWLTVV.

The gene calls are TRBV7-8 and TRBJ1-2; 7 bases map to TRBD1. Trimming at V came to 5 bases and at J to 2 bases, leaving 14 bases not matched to a gene. Germline lookup yields CDR1 SGHVS and CDR2 FQNEAQ. This CDR3 comprises 17 residues. The CDR3 bases are TGTGCCAGCAGCCCGACAGAAGCAGGACAGGCGAACTATGGCTACACCTTC. Translated: CASSPTEAGQANYGYTF.

The genes are TRBV29-1 and TRBJ1-4; D uncertain. This CDR3 region has 11 residues. CDR1 is SQVTM, CDR2 ANQGSEA, per germline. Deletions cut 3 bases from V and 7 bases from J, with 6 bases between. The CDR3 sequence is CSVDEGEKLFF. The CDR3 DNA reads TGCAGCGTTGATGAGGGTGAAAAACTGTTTTTT.

The chain employs TRBV4-1 and TRBJ2-2; perhaps TRBD2 as D (6 bases). The CDR3 covers 16 residues. Per germline, CDR1 MGHRA and CDR2 YSYEKL. The ends were cut back, 5 bases at V and 1 base at J, with 14 bases in the middle. CDR3 loop: CASSSVGGRNTGELFF. The CDR3 coding sequence is TGCGCCAGCAGCTCCGTGGGGGGTCGGAACACCGGGGAGCTGTTTTTT.

J is TRBJ2-3 and V is TRBV5-6; D not resolved. Trimming left V 1 base short and J 4 bases short, with 4 bases between. The CDR3 consists of 12 residues. Germline V gives CDR1 SGHDT, CDR2 YYEEEE. The CDR3 protein is CASSLISDTQYF. In DNA, the CDR3 is TGTGCCAGCAGCTTGATCTCAGATACGCAGTATTTT.

J is TRBJ1-1 and V is TRBV11-2; 7 bases match TRBD1. V shed 5 bases and J 3 bases; nucleotides not matched to a gene: 9. This CDR3 is built from 15 residues. Looked up from germline, CDR1 is SGHAT and CDR2 is FQNNGV. The CDR3: CASSKPRGSHTEAFF. The CDR3, as DNA: TGTGCCAGCAGCAAACCCAGGGGGAGTCACACTGAAGCTTTCTTT.

The V and J genes are TRBV27 and TRBJ2-1, with D perhaps TRBD2 (6 bases). CDR1 and CDR2 from the germline V gene are MNHEY and SMNVEV (reference sequence). Trimming left V 7 bases short and J 2 bases short, with 12 bases between. The CDR3 covers 14 residues. As DNA, the CDR3 is TGTGCCAGCAAAGCGGGCCGCCCCTACAATGAGCAGTTCTTC. Amino acids: CASKAGRPYNEQFF.

The CDR3 DNA is TGTGCCAGCAGTGAAGCGGGCAGGACTACCTATGGCTACACCTTC. Its translation is CASSEAGRTTYGYTF. The gene calls are TRBV2 and TRBJ1-2, with D unresolved. CDR3 length equals 15 residues. Germline assignment: CDR1 SNHLY and CDR2 FYNNEI. V was shortened by 0 bases and J by 4 bases, with 12 bases between the two germline ends.

V gene TRBV9 combines with J gene TRBJ2-5; 11 bases align to TRBD2. V shed 1 base and J 5 bases; nucleotides not matched to a gene: 7. The germline CDR1 and CDR2 sequences are SGDLS and YYNGEE. This CDR3 region has 16 residues. The CDR3 DNA is TGTGCCAGCAGCGTATTGGTAGCGGGGGGGCTGGAGACCCAGTACTTC. Residues: CASSVLVAGGLETQYF.

The chain combines TRBV30 with TRBJ2-1, with 16 bases identical to TRBD2. The CDR3 totals 15 residues. With V trimmed by 3 bases and J by 7 bases, 3 bases remained unmatched. Germline V gives CDR1 GTSNPN, CDR2 SVGIG (reference sequence). Here the CDR3 DNA reads TGTGCCTGGAGGGGACTAGCGGGGGGGCGAAATGAGCAGTTCTTC. Translating gives CAWRGLAGGRNEQFF.

This clone was seen more than once but under ten times. This chain joins TRBV7-3 and TRBJ2-5; D possibly corresponds to TRBD1 (5 bases). The germline V and J ends were trimmed by 2 bases and 3 bases, with 10 bases remaining between them. Germline CDR1 reads SGHTA; CDR2 reads FQGTGA. The CDR3 runs to 14 residues. CDR3 coding DNA: TGTGCCAGCAGCTTAGGGGCGGTGGAAGAGACCCAGTACTTC. The encoded protein is CASSLGAVEETQYF.

The chain employs TRBV7-8 and TRBJ2-7; D may be TRBD1 (6 bases). This CDR3 contains 18 residues. The V gene lost 5 bases and the J gene lost 0 bases, with 23 bases spanning the gap. Germline loops: CDR1 SGHVS, CDR2 FQNEAQ. CDR3 DNA sequence: TGTGCCAGCAGCCCCGCGGTAGCAGGGGCAGTACCCTCCTACGAGCAGTACTTC. Translated, it gives CASSPAVAGAVPSYEQYF.

The chain combines TRBV6-5 with TRBJ1-2; the match to TRBD1 covers 9 bases. Germline-derived CDR1 and CDR2 are MNHEY and SVGAGI. The CDR3 spans 14 residues. V lost 0 bases and J lost 8; bases outside the gene matches: 4. The CDR3 nucleotides read TGTGCCAGCAGTTACTCGACAGGGGGAGAGGGCTACACCTTC. Amino acids: CASSYSTGGEGYTF.

V usage is TRBV9 and J usage is TRBJ2-7; D ambiguous. CDR1 and CDR2 from the germline V gene are SGDLS and YYNGEE. The CDR3 is made up of 13 amino acids. Trimming pared 3 bases from V and 4 bases from J, leaving 11 bases between. CDR3 nucleotide sequence: TGTGCCAGCAGCGCCGGTCCCCCTTACGAGCAGTACTTC. It encodes CASSAGPPYEQYF.